These T cell receptor beta chains were read from a single sample in a study of OX40 agonist ivuxolimab in advanced cancers. Assay: immunoSEQ multiplex PCR; the TCRdb copy retains only in-frame clones and omits some. The sample shows around 64,000 clones, around 83% of them seen only once. The source material was CD4+ or CD8+ T cells sorted from blood, sampled in a trial of the OX40 agonist ivuxolimab. The receptors derive from an adult with an advanced solid tumor such as melanoma, head and neck, liver or kidney cancer. Each CDR3 is given with its conserved first and last residue. Fields, in order: D gene, clone size, V gene, CDR3 length, J gene, CDR3 protein, CDR3 DNA. D genes are given only for firm matches. The size entry is marked missing in some rows and otherwise reads once, few, many or a size class.

d_gene: TRBD1
abundance: NA
v_gene: TRBV9
len: 14
j_gene: TRBJ2-3
CDR3aa: CASSADRSTDTQYF
CDR3nt: TGTGCCAGCAGCGCGGACAGGAGCACAGATACGCAGTATTTT

d_gene: NA
abundance: once
v_gene: TRBV27
len: 13
j_gene: TRBJ2-7
CDR3aa: CASSLTHLYEQYF
CDR3nt: TGTGCCAGCAGTTTGACTCACCTCTACGAGCAGTACTTC

d_gene: NA
abundance: NA
v_gene: TRBV5-8
len: 15
j_gene: TRBJ2-5
CDR3aa: CASSPTGRLWETQYF
CDR3nt: TGTGCCAGCAGCCCGACAGGGAGGCTTTGGGAGACCCAGTACTTC

d_gene: NA
abundance: NA
v_gene: TRBV29-1
len: 16
j_gene: TRBJ2-5
CDR3aa: CSVEWSLGSLGETQYF
CDR3nt: TGCAGCGTTGAGTGGTCCCTTGGGAGCTTAGGTGAGACCCAGTACTTC

d_gene: NA
abundance: NA
v_gene: TRBV2
len: 16
j_gene: TRBJ2-1
CDR3aa: CASSERGTVLYNEQFF
CDR3nt: TGTGCCAGCAGTGAAAGGGGAACAGTCCTCTACAATGAGCAGTTCTTC

d_gene: TRBD2
abundance: NA
v_gene: TRBV7-2
len: 15
j_gene: TRBJ2-2
CDR3aa: CASTQPSGNTGELFF
CDR3nt: TGTGCCAGCACCCAGCCTAGCGGGAACACCGGGGAGCTGTTTTTT

d_gene: TRBD2
abundance: NA
v_gene: TRBV27
len: 15
j_gene: TRBJ2-5
CDR3aa: CASSLSSGSGETQYF
CDR3nt: TGTGCCAGCAGTTTATCTAGCGGGAGTGGGGAGACCCAGTACTTC

d_gene: TRBD2
abundance: NA
v_gene: TRBV29-1
len: 14
j_gene: TRBJ2-1
CDR3aa: CSVRGTSSIGEQFF
CDR3nt: TGCAGCGTTCGGGGGACTAGTTCGATTGGGGAGCAGTTCTTC

d_gene: NA
abundance: NA
v_gene: TRBV6-5
len: 12
j_gene: TRBJ2-1
CDR3aa: CASSQRGNEQFF
CDR3nt: TGTGCCAGCAGTCAAAGAGGTAATGAGCAGTTCTTC

d_gene: NA
abundance: NA
v_gene: TRBV5-6
len: 15
j_gene: TRBJ2-7
CDR3aa: CASRTRQDWSFEEYF
CDR3nt: TGTGCCAGCAGAACTCGCCAGGACTGGTCTTTTGAGGAGTACTTC

d_gene: NA
abundance: NA
v_gene: TRBV7-9
len: 15
j_gene: TRBJ1-2
CDR3aa: CASSLRDGGDYGYTF
CDR3nt: TGTGCCAGCAGCCTGCGTGATGGAGGTGACTATGGCTACACCTTC

d_gene: NA
abundance: NA
v_gene: TRBV6-6
len: 14
j_gene: TRBJ1-2
CDR3aa: CASSSPQAPYGYTF
CDR3nt: TGTGCCAGCAGTTCCCCACAGGCCCCCTATGGCTACACCTTC

d_gene: NA
abundance: NA
v_gene: TRBV2
len: 11
j_gene: TRBJ1-2
CDR3aa: CASSAVYGYTF
CDR3nt: TGTGCCAGCAGCGCAGTCTATGGCTACACCTTC

d_gene: TRBD2
abundance: NA
v_gene: TRBV2
len: 16
j_gene: TRBJ2-3
CDR3aa: CASSEGLAGVMDTQYF
CDR3nt: TGTGCCAGCAGTGAGGGACTAGCGGGAGTTATGGATACGCAGTATTTT

d_gene: TRBD2
abundance: NA
v_gene: TRBV5-1
len: 17
j_gene: TRBJ2-3
CDR3aa: CASSPGLAGGRTDTQYF
CDR3nt: TGCGCCAGCAGCCCCGGACTAGCGGGGGGGCGGACAGATACGCAGTATTTT

d_gene: NA
abundance: NA
v_gene: TRBV7-7
len: 13
j_gene: TRBJ1-1
CDR3aa: CASSSNSGSEAFF
CDR3nt: TGTGCTAGCAGCTCCAATTCAGGGTCTGAAGCTTTCTTT

d_gene: TRBD1
abundance: NA
v_gene: TRBV13
len: 13
j_gene: TRBJ1-2
CDR3aa: CASSPDRGYGYTF
CDR3nt: TGTGCCAGCAGCCCCGACAGGGGGTATGGCTACACCTTC

d_gene: TRBD1
abundance: NA
v_gene: TRBV27
len: 13
j_gene: TRBJ1-1
CDR3aa: CASSQTRQGTAFF
CDR3nt: TGTGCCAGCAGCCAGACCCGACAGGGGACAGCTTTCTTT

d_gene: NA
abundance: NA
v_gene: TRBV6-6
len: 15
j_gene: TRBJ2-3
CDR3aa: CASSFGTASTDTQYF
CDR3nt: TGTGCCAGCAGTTTTGGGACGGCTAGCACAGATACGCAGTATTTT

d_gene: NA
abundance: NA
v_gene: TRBV11-2
len: 14
j_gene: TRBJ2-1
CDR3aa: CASSLDGNRGEQFF
CDR3nt: TGTGCCAGCAGCTTAGATGGCAACCGCGGAGAGCAGTTCTTC

d_gene: NA
abundance: NA
v_gene: TRBV11-3
len: 13
j_gene: TRBJ1-1
CDR3aa: CASEVSSGTEAFF
CDR3nt: TGTGCCAGCGAGGTCTCTTCGGGCACTGAAGCTTTCTTT

d_gene: NA
abundance: NA
v_gene: TRBV11-2
len: 14
j_gene: TRBJ1-5
CDR3aa: CASSLRDRDQPQHF
CDR3nt: TGTGCCAGCAGCCTCCGGGACCGAGATCAGCCCCAGCATTTT

d_gene: TRBD2
abundance: NA
v_gene: TRBV4-1
len: 19
j_gene: TRBJ2-7
CDR3aa: CASSPSGTSGRRETYEQYF
CDR3nt: TGCGCCAGCAGCCCATCCGGGACTAGCGGGAGGCGAGAGACCTACGAGCAGTACTTC

d_gene: NA
abundance: NA
v_gene: TRBV10-3
len: 13
j_gene: TRBJ1-6
CDR3aa: CATRDGMNSPLHF
CDR3nt: TGTGCCACCCGGGACGGTATGAATTCACCCCTCCACTTT

d_gene: NA
abundance: NA
v_gene: TRBV5-5
len: 16
j_gene: TRBJ1-6
CDR3aa: CASSLDRLRGDSPLHF
CDR3nt: TGTGCCAGCAGCTTAGACCGACTGAGAGGAGATTCACCCCTCCACTTT

d_gene: TRBD1
abundance: NA
v_gene: TRBV9
len: 15
j_gene: TRBJ1-5
CDR3aa: CASSPGQLANQPQHF
CDR3nt: TGTGCCAGCAGCCCGGGACAGTTAGCAAATCAGCCCCAGCATTTT

d_gene: NA
abundance: NA
v_gene: TRBV27
len: 15
j_gene: TRBJ1-2
CDR3aa: CASSSSVRGNLGYTF
CDR3nt: TGTGCCAGCAGTTCCTCCGTCAGGGGTAATCTTGGCTACACCTTC

d_gene: TRBD1
abundance: few
v_gene: TRBV15
len: 13
j_gene: TRBJ1-5
CDR3aa: CATSSNRGQPQHF
CDR3nt: TGTGCCACCAGCAGCAACAGGGGTCAGCCCCAGCATTTT

d_gene: NA
abundance: NA
v_gene: TRBV27
len: 16
j_gene: TRBJ2-3
CDR3aa: CASSPTPRASTDTQYF
CDR3nt: TGTGCCAGCAGTCCTACCCCCAGGGCCAGCACAGATACGCAGTATTTT

d_gene: TRBD1
abundance: once
v_gene: TRBV6-5
len: 14
j_gene: TRBJ1-1
CDR3aa: CASRARTGVSEAFF
CDR3nt: TGTGCCAGCAGGGCTCGGACAGGAGTGTCTGAAGCTTTCTTT

d_gene: NA
abundance: NA
v_gene: TRBV5-1
len: 14
j_gene: TRBJ2-3
CDR3aa: CASSPRGRTDTQYF
CDR3nt: TGCGCCAGCAGCCCACGGGGGCGGACAGATACGCAGTATTTT

d_gene: TRBD2
abundance: NA
v_gene: TRBV5-1
len: 17
j_gene: TRBJ2-5
CDR3aa: CASSPGILAGGQETQYF
CDR3nt: TGCGCCAGCAGCCCTGGTATCTTGGCGGGGGGACAAGAGACCCAGTACTTC

d_gene: NA
abundance: NA
v_gene: TRBV2
len: 13
j_gene: TRBJ1-2
CDR3aa: CASRARQADGYTF
CDR3nt: TGTGCCAGCAGGGCTAGACAGGCTGATGGCTACACCTTC

d_gene: TRBD2
abundance: NA
v_gene: TRBV7-2
len: 13
j_gene: TRBJ2-7
CDR3aa: CASRPGTSGEQYF
CDR3nt: TGTGCCAGCAGACCTGGGACTAGCGGGGAGCAGTACTTC

d_gene: TRBD1
abundance: NA
v_gene: TRBV4-1
len: 17
j_gene: TRBJ1-3
CDR3aa: CASSQDLGRGFGNTIYF
CDR3nt: TGCGCCAGCAGCCAAGATCTAGGCAGGGGGTTTGGAAACACCATATATTTT

d_gene: NA
abundance: NA
v_gene: TRBV27
len: 13
j_gene: TRBJ1-2
CDR3aa: CASSFAGVGGYTF
CDR3nt: TGTGCCAGCAGTTTTGCAGGAGTCGGTGGCTACACCTTC

d_gene: NA
abundance: few
v_gene: TRBV7-9
len: 13
j_gene: TRBJ1-2
CDR3aa: CASSLEGAYGYTF
CDR3nt: TGTGCCAGCAGCTTAGAGGGCGCCTATGGCTACACCTTC

d_gene: NA
abundance: NA
v_gene: TRBV6-5
len: 15
j_gene: TRBJ1-3
CDR3aa: CASSYSEVQGNTIYF
CDR3nt: TGTGCCAGCAGTTACTCGGAGGTACAGGGAAACACCATATATTTT

d_gene: NA
abundance: few
v_gene: TRBV6-6
len: 14
j_gene: TRBJ1-5
CDR3aa: CASSYSTLSQPQHF
CDR3nt: TGTGCCAGCAGTTACTCGACCTTGAGTCAGCCCCAGCATTTT

d_gene: NA
abundance: NA
v_gene: TRBV7-3
len: 13
j_gene: TRBJ1-5
CDR3aa: CASSLEGERPQHF
CDR3nt: TGTGCCAGCAGCTTAGAGGGCGAGAGGCCCCAGCATTTT

d_gene: NA
abundance: NA
v_gene: TRBV15
len: 12
j_gene: TRBJ1-6
CDR3aa: CATSLDNSPLHF
CDR3nt: TGTGCCACCAGCCTCGATAATTCACCCCTCCACTTT

d_gene: TRBD1
abundance: NA
v_gene: TRBV19
len: 12
j_gene: TRBJ1-2
CDR3aa: CASQQGAGGYTF
CDR3nt: TGTGCCAGCCAACAGGGGGCGGGTGGCTACACCTTC

d_gene: NA
abundance: NA
v_gene: TRBV5-1
len: 13
j_gene: TRBJ1-2
CDR3aa: CASRTSPDYGYTF
CDR3nt: TGCGCCAGCAGAACGTCCCCAGATTATGGCTACACCTTC

d_gene: TRBD1
abundance: NA
v_gene: TRBV12-5
len: 14
j_gene: TRBJ1-4
CDR3aa: CASAPGQGKEKLFF
CDR3nt: TGTGCTAGTGCCCCCGGACAGGGGAAGGAAAAACTGTTTTTT

d_gene: NA
abundance: NA
v_gene: TRBV5-4
len: 17
j_gene: TRBJ1-2
CDR3aa: CASSPMLAAGGGYGYTF
CDR3nt: TGTGCCAGCAGCCCGATGCTCGCGGCGGGAGGTGGCTATGGCTACACCTTC

d_gene: NA
abundance: NA
v_gene: TRBV27
len: 12
j_gene: TRBJ1-1
CDR3aa: CAIGASNTEAFF
CDR3nt: TGTGCGATAGGGGCTTCGAACACTGAAGCTTTCTTT

d_gene: TRBD1
abundance: NA
v_gene: TRBV5-1
len: 14
j_gene: TRBJ2-7
CDR3aa: CASTPRTGSYEQYF
CDR3nt: TGCGCCAGCACTCCCCGGACAGGATCCTACGAGCAGTACTTC